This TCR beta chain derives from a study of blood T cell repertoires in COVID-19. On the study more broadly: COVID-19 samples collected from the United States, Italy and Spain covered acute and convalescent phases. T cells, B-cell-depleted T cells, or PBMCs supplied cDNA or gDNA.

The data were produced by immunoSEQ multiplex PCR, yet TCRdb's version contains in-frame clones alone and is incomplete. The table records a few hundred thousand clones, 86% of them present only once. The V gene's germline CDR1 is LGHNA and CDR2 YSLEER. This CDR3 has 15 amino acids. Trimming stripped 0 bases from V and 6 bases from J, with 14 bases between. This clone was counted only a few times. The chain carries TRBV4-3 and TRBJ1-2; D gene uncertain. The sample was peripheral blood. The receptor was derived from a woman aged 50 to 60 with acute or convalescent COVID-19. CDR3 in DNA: TGCGCCAGCAGCCAAGATCTATCAACGGGAAATGGCTACACCTTC. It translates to CASSQDLSTGNGYTF.